This T cell receptor (beta chain) was captured in a study of cytomegalovirus exposure and HLA in healthy donors. In the study overall: HLA-typed donors were the source of tens of millions of unique TCRs held in an early data release. Study results and caveats: Equally common other TCR beta chains were less clonally expanded than HLA-associated ones, a later analysis found. Researchers reported in a later analysis that a missense DCLRE1C variant was tied to TCR beta V- and J-gene trimming.

The ends were cut back, 5 bases at V and 6 bases at J, with 13 bases in the middle. From germline, CDR1 is SEHNR and CDR2 FQNEAQ (reference sequence). The CDR3 extends over 13 amino acids. On this clone: Its antigen is still unknown.

Donors consisted of healthy bone marrow donors. The primer mix had 60 Vbeta and 13 Jbeta primers. Measured with immunoSEQ multiplex PCR; TCRdb has only the in-frame clones, and not every one. This sample's clone table lists about 170,000 clones. The V gene is TRBV7-9, the J gene TRBJ1-1; D possibly corresponds to TRBD1 (5 bases). The sequence came from a woman younger than 35 in good health and CMV-seropositive. Sequencing was done on a sample of PBMCs. The CDR3 reads CASSRGDFAEAFF. The CDR3 bases are TGTGCCAGCAGCCGGGGGGACTTCGCTGAAGCTTTCTTT. The full variable domain, its missing parts supplied by reference TRBV7-9 and TRBJ1-1, is DTGVSQNPRHKITKRGQNVTFRCDPISEHNRLYWYRQTLGQGPEFLTYFQNEAQLEKSRLLSDRFSAERPKGSFSTLEIQRTEQGDSAMYLCASSRGDFAEAFFGQGTRLTVV.